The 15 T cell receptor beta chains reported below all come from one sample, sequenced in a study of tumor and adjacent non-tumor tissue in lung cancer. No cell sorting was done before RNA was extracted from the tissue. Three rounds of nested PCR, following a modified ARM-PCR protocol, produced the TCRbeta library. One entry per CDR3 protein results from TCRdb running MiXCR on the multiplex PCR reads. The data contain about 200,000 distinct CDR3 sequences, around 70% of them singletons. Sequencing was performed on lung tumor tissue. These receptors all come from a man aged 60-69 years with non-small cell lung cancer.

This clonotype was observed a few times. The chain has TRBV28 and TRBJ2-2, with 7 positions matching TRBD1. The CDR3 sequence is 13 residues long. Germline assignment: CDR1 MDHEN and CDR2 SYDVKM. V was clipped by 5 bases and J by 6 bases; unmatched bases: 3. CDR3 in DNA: TGTGCCAGCAGTACGCAGGGGGCCGGGGAGCTGTTTTTT. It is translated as CASSTQGAGELFF. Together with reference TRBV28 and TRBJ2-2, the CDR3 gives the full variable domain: DVKVTQSSRYLVKRTGEKVFLECVQDMDHENMFWYRQDPGLGLRLIYFSYDVKMKEKGDIPEGYSVSREKKERFSLILESASTNQTSMYLCASSTQGAGELFFGEGSRLTVL.

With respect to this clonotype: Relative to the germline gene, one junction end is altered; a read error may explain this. CDR3 DNA: TGTAGTGCTAGACCGGGGGGCAAGAACACTGAAGCTTTATTT. It specifies CSARPGGKNTEALF. The chain combines TRBV20-1 with TRBJ1-1; perhaps TRBD1 as D (6 bases). CDR1 is DFQATT, CDR2 SNEGSKA, per germline (reference sequence). The CDR3 loop spans 14 amino acids.

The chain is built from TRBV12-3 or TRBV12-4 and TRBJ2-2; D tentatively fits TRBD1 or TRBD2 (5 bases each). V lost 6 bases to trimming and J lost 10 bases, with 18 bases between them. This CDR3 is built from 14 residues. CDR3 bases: TGTGCCAGCAGGCCCGGGACGCCGATCGTGGAGCTGTTTTTT. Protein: CASRPGTPIVELFF.

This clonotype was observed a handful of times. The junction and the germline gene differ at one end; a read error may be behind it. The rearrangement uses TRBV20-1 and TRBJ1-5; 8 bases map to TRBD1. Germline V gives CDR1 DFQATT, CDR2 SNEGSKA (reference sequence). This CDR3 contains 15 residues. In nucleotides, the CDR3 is TGTAGTGCTAGAGATCAACAGGGGGGTGGGCAGCCCCAGCATTTT. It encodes CSARDQQGGGQPQHF.

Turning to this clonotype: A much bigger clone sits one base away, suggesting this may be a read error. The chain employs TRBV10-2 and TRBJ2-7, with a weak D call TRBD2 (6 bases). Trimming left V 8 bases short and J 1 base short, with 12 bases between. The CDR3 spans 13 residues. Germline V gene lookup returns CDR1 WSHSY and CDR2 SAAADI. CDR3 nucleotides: TGCGCCAGCGGAGGACTATTTTCCTACGAGCAGTACTTC. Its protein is CASGGLFSYEQYF.

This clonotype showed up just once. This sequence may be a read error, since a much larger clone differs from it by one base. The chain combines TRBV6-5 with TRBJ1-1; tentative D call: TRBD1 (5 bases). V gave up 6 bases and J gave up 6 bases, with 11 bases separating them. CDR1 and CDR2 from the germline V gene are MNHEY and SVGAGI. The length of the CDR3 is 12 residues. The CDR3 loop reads CASRGRIPEAFF. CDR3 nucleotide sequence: TGTGCCAGCAGGGGACGCATCCCTGAAGCTTTCTTT.

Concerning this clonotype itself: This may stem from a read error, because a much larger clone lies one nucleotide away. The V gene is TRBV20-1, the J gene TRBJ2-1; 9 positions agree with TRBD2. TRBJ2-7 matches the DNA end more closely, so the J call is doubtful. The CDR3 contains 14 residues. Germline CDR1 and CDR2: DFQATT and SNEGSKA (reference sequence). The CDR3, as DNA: TGCAGTGCTAGGCCTAGCGGGAACTACAATGAGCAGTACTTC. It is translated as CSARPSGNYNEQYF.

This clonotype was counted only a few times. CDR3 amino acids: CASRPGTDNSPLHF. CDR3 sequence (DNA): TGTGCCAGCAGGCCCGGGACAGACAATTCACCCCTCCACTTT. The rearrangement joins TRBV6-5 to TRBJ1-6, with TRBD1 identical over 7 bases. The CDR3 spans 14 residues. From germline, CDR1 is MNHEY and CDR2 SVGAGI. V shed 6 bases and J 7 bases; nucleotides not matched to a gene: 6.

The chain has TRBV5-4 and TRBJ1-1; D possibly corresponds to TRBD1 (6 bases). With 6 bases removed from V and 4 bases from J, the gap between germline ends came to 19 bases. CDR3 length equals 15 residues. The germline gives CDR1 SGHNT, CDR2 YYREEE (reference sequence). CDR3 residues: CASNRPGAGSTEAFF. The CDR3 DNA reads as TGTGCCAGCAACAGACCGGGGGCGGGTAGCACTGAAGCTTTCTTT.

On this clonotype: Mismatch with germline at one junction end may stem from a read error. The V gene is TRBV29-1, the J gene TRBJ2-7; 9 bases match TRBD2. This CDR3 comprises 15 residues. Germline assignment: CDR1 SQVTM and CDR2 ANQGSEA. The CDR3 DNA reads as TGCAACGTTGTCATCCGGGCGGGAGGGCCTGGTGAGCAGTACTTC. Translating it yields CNVVIRAGGPGEQYF.

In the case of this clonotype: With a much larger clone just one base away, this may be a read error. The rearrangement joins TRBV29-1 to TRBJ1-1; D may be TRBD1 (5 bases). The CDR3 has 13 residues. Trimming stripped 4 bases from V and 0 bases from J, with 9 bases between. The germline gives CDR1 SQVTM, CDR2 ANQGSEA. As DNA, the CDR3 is TGCAGCGTTGGGACATGCTTGAACACTGAAGCTTTCTTT. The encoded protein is CSVGTCLNTEAFF.

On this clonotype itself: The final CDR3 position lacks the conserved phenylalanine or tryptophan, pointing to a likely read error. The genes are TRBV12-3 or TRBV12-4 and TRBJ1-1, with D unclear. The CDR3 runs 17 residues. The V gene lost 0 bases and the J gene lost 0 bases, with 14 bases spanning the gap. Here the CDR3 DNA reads TGTGCCAGCAGTTTAGCTCGCCAAGTGATTTTGAACACTGAAGCTTTCTAT. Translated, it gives CASSLARQVILNTEAFY.

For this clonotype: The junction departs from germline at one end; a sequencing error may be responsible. The CDR3 DNA reads as TGCAGCGTAGGACAGGGGGTGACTGAAGCTTTATTT. This codes for CSVGQGVTEALF. This chain uses TRBV29-1 with TRBJ1-1, with 10 bases identical to TRBD1. The CDR3 sequence is 12 residues long. Per germline, CDR1 SQVTM and CDR2 ANQGSEA.

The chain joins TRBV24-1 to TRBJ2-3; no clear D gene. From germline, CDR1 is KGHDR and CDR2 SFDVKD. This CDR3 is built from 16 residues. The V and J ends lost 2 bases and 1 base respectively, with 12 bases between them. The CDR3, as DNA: TGTGCCACCAGTGATTGGTCGAGGATGGGCACAGATACGCAGTATTTT. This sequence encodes CATSDWSRMGTDTQYF.

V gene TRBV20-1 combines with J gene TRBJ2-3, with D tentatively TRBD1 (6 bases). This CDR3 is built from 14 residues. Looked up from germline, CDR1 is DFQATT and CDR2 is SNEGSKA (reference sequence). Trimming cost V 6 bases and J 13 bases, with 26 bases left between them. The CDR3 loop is CSATGTWGTDKKYF. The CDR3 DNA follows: TGCAGTGCGACCGGGACATGGGGCACAGATAAGAAGTATTTT.